Listed here are 5 T cell receptor beta chains from one sample, sequenced in a study of PD-1 blockade in mismatch repair-deficient tumors. The method was immunoSEQ multiplex PCR; TCRdb's version includes in-frame clones alone and lacks a portion of them. Of 120,000 or so clones in the sample, about 88% are singletons; the top ten hold roughly 12%. The sample here was peripheral blood, taken 44 weeks after starting pembrolizumab. All receptors come from an adult with mismatch repair-deficient cancer.

This clone has a single count. The CDR3 sequence: CASSQGHRGEKLFF. The DNA of the CDR3 is TGCGCCAGCAGCCAAGGGCACCGGGGTGAAAAACTGTTTTTT. V and J are TRBV4-3 and TRBJ1-4; no clear D gene. V lost 1 base and J 7 bases, leaving 10 bases between the germline ends. The CDR3 loop spans 14 amino acids. Germline lookup yields CDR1 LGHNA and CDR2 YSLEER.

This chain joins TRBV7-8 and TRBJ2-4, with D possibly TRBD2 on 5 matching bases. Trimming pared 8 bases from V and 4 bases from J, leaving 15 bases between. The CDR3 sequence is 14 residues long. Germline V gene data show CDR1 as SGHVS and CDR2 as FQNEAQ. In DNA form, the CDR3 reads TGTGCCAGCGGAGGCGGACGGGAAAAAAACATTCAGTACTTC. Protein: CASGGGREKNIQYF.

The chain is built from TRBV19 and TRBJ2-7; D is possibly TRBD2 (5 bases). V was shortened by 3 bases and J by 0 bases, with 12 bases between the two germline ends. The CDR3 has 15 residues. Germline assignment: CDR1 LNHDA and CDR2 SQIVND (reference sequence). The CDR3 DNA reads as TGTGCCAGTAGTATCGAGAGCGGACGCTCCTACGAGCAGTACTTC. It encodes CASSIESGRSYEQYF.

The chain uses TRBV6-5 and TRBJ1-1, with TRBD1 as a possible D gene (5 bases). With 4 bases removed from V and 0 bases from J, the gap between germline ends came to 9 bases. Germline lookup yields CDR1 MNHEY and CDR2 SVGAGI. The CDR3 is 14 amino acids. The CDR3 DNA reads TGTGCCAGCAGTTTTCAGGGAGTGAACACTGAAGCTTTCTTT. Amino acids: CASSFQGVNTEAFF.

This sequence joins TRBV7-9 and TRBJ2-1; the match to TRBD2 covers 9 bases. J was trimmed by 9 bases and V by 3 bases; bases with no gene match: 3. Germline lookup yields CDR1 SEHNR and CDR2 FQNEAQ (reference sequence). The CDR3 is made up of 13 amino acids. The CDR3 loop reads CASSFGLAIEQFF. CDR3 nucleotide sequence: TGTGCCAGCAGCTTTGGACTAGCGATTGAGCAGTTCTTC.